The 29 T cell receptor beta chains below come from one sample, sequenced in a study of control samples from healthy donors and cancer patients. The repertoire was sequenced with immunoSEQ multiplex PCR; TCRdb's copy has only in-frame clones and lacks some. The table includes some 170,000 clones, approximately 96% detected once. Material: blood. The receptors derive from a woman aged 25 to 39 in good health.

This chain connects TRBV7-6 to TRBJ1-2; 10 nucleotides align to TRBD1. Trimming took 1 base from V and 9 from J; bases not matched to a gene: 2. Germline CDR1 is SGHVS and CDR2 is FNYEAQ. The CDR3 loop spans 13 amino acids. The CDR3 loop is CASSLGQGASYTF. CDR3 nucleotides: TGTGCCAGCAGCTTAGGACAGGGGGCAAGCTACACCTTC. Full variable domain (missing parts from reference TRBV7-6 and TRBJ1-2): GAGVSQSPRYKVTKRGQDVALRCDPISGHVSLYWYRQALGQGPEFLTYFNYEAQQDKSGLPNDRFSAERPEGSISTLTIQRTEQRDSAMYRCASSLGQGASYTFGSGTRLTVV.

V gene TRBV28 combines with J gene TRBJ2-7; maybe TRBD2 (6 bases). This CDR3 has 16 residues. The ends were cut back, 5 bases at V and 7 bases at J, with 24 bases in the middle. From germline, CDR1 is MDHEN and CDR2 SYDVKM. As DNA, the CDR3 is TGTGCCAGCAGTCTGGGGACTGAGGCCGGAGTTTATGAGCAGTACTTC. It specifies CASSLGTEAGVYEQYF.

The chain couples TRBV28 to TRBJ2-7, with 13 bases identical to TRBD2. The CDR3 has 13 residues. Germline-derived CDR1 and CDR2 are MDHEN and SYDVKM. V lost 10 bases and J lost 6; bases outside the gene matches: 6. The CDR3 sequence: CATTTSGGFEQYF. Here the CDR3 DNA reads TGTGCCACTACGACTAGCGGGGGGTTCGAGCAGTACTTC.

The rearrangement uses TRBV6-4 and TRBJ1-1; the D gene is possibly TRBD1 (5 bases). CDR3 length: 15 residues. CDR1 and CDR2 from the germline V gene are MRHNA and SNTAGT. V lost 7 bases and J lost 0, with 15 bases in between. The CDR3 protein is CASTRTRLLNTEAFF. Here the CDR3 DNA reads TGTGCCAGCACCAGGACACGCCTATTGAACACTGAAGCTTTCTTT.

The chain uses TRBV27 and TRBJ1-6, with D unresolved. V lost 1 base, J lost 0 bases, and 7 bases lay in between. This CDR3 contains 16 residues. The V gene's germline CDR1 is MNHEY and CDR2 SMNVEV (reference sequence). The CDR3 bases are TGTGCCAGCAGTTTATTTTCGGGCTCCTATAATTCACCCCTCCACTTT. Residues: CASSLFSGSYNSPLHF.

The rearrangement joins TRBV25-1 to TRBJ1-1; 12 nucleotides agree with TRBD1. This CDR3 spans 16 amino acids. Germline CDR1 reads MGHDK; CDR2 reads SYGVNS. Unmatched junction bases numbered 9, after V lost 6 bases and J lost 4 bases. The CDR3 sequence is CASSPGTGGWGTEAFF. The CDR3 coding sequence is TGTGCCAGCAGCCCCGGGACAGGGGGCTGGGGCACTGAAGCTTTCTTT.

On this clone: This sample includes further DNA sequences coding for the same CDR3. The V and J genes are TRBV4-1 and TRBJ1-1; a weak D match, TRBD1 (5 bases). Trimming took off 4 bases at V and 3 bases at J, with 12 bases between the two ends. Germline-derived CDR1 and CDR2 are MGHRA and YSYEKL. The CDR3 length is 14 residues. The CDR3 region is CASSPWGGDTEAFF. Written as DNA, the CDR3 is TGCGCCAGCAGCCCCTGGGGAGGGGACACTGAAGCTTTCTTT.

V is TRBV28 and J is TRBJ1-1; the D gene is possibly TRBD1 (6 bases). V was pared by 4 bases and J by 7 bases, with 16 bases between. The CDR3 contains 14 residues. Per germline, CDR1 MDHEN and CDR2 SYDVKM. This CDR3 is CASSSPGTSFEAFF. DNA of the CDR3: TGTGCCAGCAGTTCCCCCGGGACATCATTTGAAGCTTTCTTT.

The genes are TRBV7-3 and TRBJ2-5; 10 bases align to TRBD1. The CDR3 consists of 14 residues. Per germline, CDR1 SGHTA and CDR2 FQGTGA. J was trimmed by 5 bases and V by 1 base; bases with no gene match: 1. The CDR3 sequence is CASSLMGQGETQYF. CDR3 in DNA: TGTGCCAGCAGCTTAATGGGACAGGGGGAGACCCAGTACTTC. Based on the CDR3 plus reference TRBV7-3 and TRBJ2-5, the full variable domain is GAGVSQTPSNKVTEKGKYVELRCDPISGHTALYWYRQSLGQGPEFLIYFQGTGAADDSGLPNDRFFAVRPEGSVSTLKIQRTERGDSAVYLCASSLMGQGETQYFGPGTRLLVL.

This clone has just one count. The genes are TRBV4-1 and TRBJ2-7, with D tentatively TRBD2 (5 bases). Germline lookup yields CDR1 MGHRA and CDR2 YSYEKL. The CDR3 extends over 16 amino acids. Deletions cut 0 bases from V and 5 bases from J, with 17 bases between. The CDR3 nucleotides read TGCGCCAGCAGCCAAGATGAGGGCTCCTTCTTCGACGAGCAGTACTTC. Encoded protein: CASSQDEGSFFDEQYF.

The genes are TRBV7-6 and TRBJ1-1, with D perhaps matching TRBD1 (6 bases). CDR3 size: 17 residues. Germline V gene data show CDR1 as SGHVS and CDR2 as FNYEAQ. The germline V and J ends were trimmed by 1 base and 4 bases, with 19 bases remaining between them. In nucleotides, the CDR3 is TGTGCCAGCAGCTTAGTCGCTGACAGGCGGGTTGGCACTGAAGCTTTCTTT. The encoded protein is CASSLVADRRVGTEAFF.

The chain carries TRBV19 and TRBJ2-7, with D perhaps TRBD1 or TRBD2 (5 bases each). The CDR3 sequence is 16 residues long. The V and J ends lost 3 bases and 0 bases respectively, with 15 bases between them. Germline V CDR1 and CDR2: LNHDA, SQIVND (reference sequence). The CDR3 DNA sequence: TGTGCCAGTAGTATTGGGGGAGCGTTAAGCTCCTACGAGCAGTACTTC. This sequence encodes CASSIGGALSSYEQYF.

The CDR3 loop reads CASSSIAAGELFF. For the CDR3, the DNA is TGCGCCAGCAGTTCAATAGCGGCCGGGGAGCTGTTTTTT. The chain recombines TRBV5-1 with TRBJ2-2; perhaps TRBD2 as D (6 bases). Trimming removed 5 bases at V and 6 bases at J, with 11 bases between. The CDR3 has 13 amino acids. In germline, CDR1 is SGHRS, CDR2 YFSETQ.

The V call is TRBV5-6, the J call TRBJ2-3; 8 nucleotides agree with TRBD1. The germline gives CDR1 SGHDT, CDR2 YYEEEE. This CDR3 has 19 residues. The junction had 16 bases not matched to a gene; V was cut back by 4 bases and J by 0 bases. The CDR3 DNA follows: TGTGCCAGCAGCACAAATCGAATTACGGACAGGGACAGCACAGATACGCAGTATTTT. Its translation: CASSTNRITDRDSTDTQYF.

The chain is built from TRBV5-4 and TRBJ2-7, with unresolved D. CDR3 length equals 13 residues. Trimming shortened V by 2 bases and J by 4 bases, and 10 bases separated the two germline ends. Germline-derived CDR1 and CDR2 are SGHNT and YYREEE (reference sequence). The chain's CDR3 is CASSFESGYEQYF. In nucleotides, the CDR3 is TGTGCCAGCAGCTTTGAGAGTGGATACGAGCAGTACTTC.

The chain combines TRBV11-2 with TRBJ2-6; 8 bases match TRBD1. The V and J ends lost 4 bases and 0 bases, in that order; junction bases with no gene match: 8. The CDR3 extends over 18 amino acids. CDR1 is SGHAT and CDR2 is FQNNGV in the germline V gene. In DNA form, the CDR3 reads TGTGCCAGCAGCTCCTTCCTGGGACAGGCCTCTGGGGCCAACGTCCTGACTTTC. Translation: CASSSFLGQASGANVLTF. The complete variable domain, with remaining parts taken from reference TRBV11-2 and TRBJ2-6, reads EAGVAQSPRYKIIEKRQSVAFWCNPISGHATLYWYQQILGQGPKLLIQFQNNGVVDDSQLPKDRFSAERLKGVDSTLKIQPAKLEDSAVYLCASSSFLGQASGANVLTFGAGSRLTVL.

V gene TRBV3-1 (or the pseudogene TRBV3-2) combines with J gene TRBJ1-3; D is undetermined. Trimming took 4 bases from V and 0 from J, leaving 7 bases between them. Per the germline V gene, CDR1 is LGHDT and CDR2 is YNNKEL (reference sequence). This CDR3 has 14 amino acids. DNA for the CDR3: TGTGCCAGCAGCCGAAGCGGCTCTGGAAACACCATATATTTT. Translated: CASSRSGSGNTIYF.

This sequence joins TRBV28 and TRBJ1-1, with D perhaps matching TRBD1 (5 bases). Per germline, CDR1 MDHEN and CDR2 SYDVKM. The CDR3 length is 15 residues. Trimming removed 5 bases from V and 1 base from J, with 14 bases in between. The CDR3 protein is CASSQRWGTNTEAFF. DNA of the CDR3: TGTGCCAGCAGTCAGAGGTGGGGGACGAACACTGAAGCTTTCTTT.

The chain couples TRBV30 to TRBJ2-2; 7 bases map to TRBD2. Germline-derived CDR1 and CDR2 are GTSNPN and SVGIG (reference sequence). V lost 2 bases, J lost 4 bases, and 10 bases stayed unmatched. The CDR3 extends over 16 amino acids. CDR3 protein: CAWSHRGGSGTGELFF. The CDR3 coding sequence is TGTGCCTGGAGTCATAGGGGCGGGAGTGGCACCGGGGAGCTGTTTTTT.

This clone was seen once. This chain joins TRBV11-1 and TRBJ1-1; D gene unclear. This CDR3 is 16 amino acids long. With 4 bases removed from V and 2 bases from J, the gap between germline ends came to 17 bases. Germline V CDR1 and CDR2: SGHAT, FQDESV (reference sequence). This CDR3 is CASSSAGPAPNTEAFF. CDR3 nucleotide sequence: TGTGCCAGCAGCTCAGCGGGTCCTGCACCCAACACTGAAGCTTTCTTT.

The J gene is TRBJ1-1, the V gene TRBV6-5; D unclear. Trimming stripped 0 bases from V and 1 base from J, with 6 bases between. The germline V gene encodes CDR1 MNHEY and CDR2 SVGAGI. The CDR3 spans 14 residues. The DNA for the CDR3 is TGTGCCAGCAGTTACTCGAGGCAGAACACTGAAGCTTTCTTT. Translated, it gives CASSYSRQNTEAFF.

The chain carries TRBV6-5 and TRBJ2-7; maybe TRBD1 (6 bases). The germline V gene has CDR1 MNHEY and CDR2 SVGAGI. Deletions cut 6 bases from V and 6 bases from J, with 18 bases between. The CDR3 covers 14 residues. In DNA, the CDR3 is TGTGCCAGCAGCTCTCAGGGGCTGTTGGGCGAGCAGTACTTC. Its translation is CASSSQGLLGEQYF.

The V gene is TRBV28, the J gene TRBJ1-2, with D perhaps matching TRBD1 (5 bases). CDR1 is MDHEN and CDR2 is SYDVKM in the germline V gene. The CDR3 is 13 amino acids. V lost 6 bases to trimming and J lost 3 bases, with 11 bases between them. The CDR3 spells CASSRGGDYGYTF. CDR3 sequence (DNA): TGTGCCAGCAGCCGCGGGGGAGACTATGGCTACACCTTC.

The rearrangement links TRBV5-1 to TRBJ2-7, with 10 bases aligning to TRBD2. The CDR3 is 16 residues long. The junction had 8 bases not matched to a gene; V was cut back by 2 bases and J by 3 bases. Germline lookup yields CDR1 SGHRS and CDR2 YFSETQ. CDR3 sequence reads: CASSLGLAGVGYEQYF. CDR3 sequence (DNA): TGCGCCAGCAGCTTAGGGCTAGCGGGAGTGGGCTACGAGCAGTACTTC.

This chain links TRBV24-1 with TRBJ2-5; 10 bases fit TRBD2. The CDR3 loop spans 18 amino acids. Trimming at V came to 3 bases and at J to 5 bases, leaving 14 bases not matched to a gene. Germline assignment: CDR1 KGHDR and CDR2 SFDVKD. The CDR3 DNA reads as TGTGCCACCAGTGATCCCCCCTCGCAGCGGGGGGGCCGGGAGACCCAGTACTTC. Its translation: CATSDPPSQRGGRETQYF.

The chain couples TRBV4-1 to TRBJ1-1; tentative D call: TRBD1 (5 bases). Trimming pared 0 bases from V and 1 base from J, leaving 9 bases between. Germline assignment: CDR1 MGHRA and CDR2 YSYEKL. This CDR3 has 15 amino acids. CDR3 in amino acids: CASSQEGRENTEAFF. In nucleotides, the CDR3 is TGCGCCAGCAGCCAAGAAGGCAGGGAGAACACTGAAGCTTTCTTT.

This clone came up once. V gene TRBV5-1 combines with J gene TRBJ1-6; 8 bases are shared with TRBD1. Germline V gives CDR1 SGHRS, CDR2 YFSETQ. Unmatched junction bases numbered 13, after V lost 4 bases and J lost 7 bases. The CDR3 spans 17 residues. CDR3 sequence (DNA): TGCGCCAGCAGCAGGGATTGGCAGGGGGCGGGAAATTCACCCCTCCACTTT. This codes for CASSRDWQGAGNSPLHF.

J is TRBJ2-1 and V is TRBV28; D ambiguous. CDR3 length equals 16 residues. CDR1 and CDR2 from the germline V gene are MDHEN and SYDVKM. Trimming removed 4 bases from V and 0 bases from J, with 13 bases in between. The CDR3 loop is CASSSSRWYSYNEQFF. The CDR3 coding sequence is TGTGCCAGCAGTTCATCTCGCTGGTACTCCTACAATGAGCAGTTCTTC.

The chain links TRBV29-1 to TRBJ2-5, with D tentatively TRBD2 (5 bases). This CDR3 has 12 amino acids. Trimming removed 5 bases from V and 1 base from J, with 8 bases in between. Germline CDR1 is SQVTM and CDR2 is ANQGSEA. CDR3 sequence (DNA): TGCAGCGTTCGGAGCGGCCAAGAGACCCAGTACTTC. This codes for CSVRSGQETQYF.